This TCR beta chain stems from a study of CD8 T cells in ankylosing spondylitis. Germline V gene sequence: CDR1 SGHDT, CDR2 YYEEEE. CDR3 length equals 14 residues. Trimming removed 1 base at V and 2 bases at J, with 10 bases between. TCRdb independently ran MiXCR on the 5' RACE reads; one entry per CDR3 protein. The sample includes about 250,000 distinct CDR3 sequences, roughly a third of them seen just once. The source is a male donor with ankylosing spondylitis or in good health (not recorded which). The chain uses TRBV5-6 and TRBJ2-7, with a possible D match to TRBD1 (6 bases). The sample consisted of blood, either unsorted or a sorted T cell fraction (not recorded which). As DNA, the CDR3 is TGTGCCAGCAGCTTGTCAGGGACAACCTACGAGCAGTACTTC. Its translation: CASSLSGTTYEQYF.